The T cell receptor (beta chain) under discussion was sequenced for a study of cytotoxic CD8 clonotypes in ibrutinib-treated CLL. The wider study: Among the patients, 10 to 11 presented as relapsed/refractory and about 16 as treatment-naive; roughly 17 showed unmutated IGHV. Overall study results and limits: Increased clonality at ibrutinib response gave way to a return toward baseline at progression.

Method: immunoSEQ multiplex PCR; TCRdb's copy keeps in-frame clones and lacks some. The top ten clones hold more than 9.5% of a sample with 200,000 or so clones, nearly 80% of them seen once. Comments on this clone: Antigen: not known.

The CDR3 is 14 amino acids. From germline, CDR1 is MDHEN and CDR2 SYDVKM. V was clipped by 3 bases and J by 8 bases, with 16 bases between them. This receptor was identified in a human donor with chronic lymphocytic leukemia. The sample was PBMCs, taken after 12 months of ibrutinib treatment. This sequence joins TRBV28 and TRBJ1-2, with a weak D call TRBD1 (6 bases). CDR3: CASSLVAGVEGYTF. For the CDR3, the DNA is TGTGCCAGCAGTTTGGTGGCAGGGGTGGAGGGCTACACCTTC.